Listed below are T cell receptor beta chains from one sample, sequenced in a study of metastatic and nonmetastatic thyroid tumors. With MiXCR, TCRdb called clones anew from the PCR reads. The repertoire consists of tens of thousands of clones, with about an eighth occurring once and the leading ten covering roughly 12%. Specimen: blood. The source is a female donor with papillary thyroid cancer or a benign thyroid nodule (not recorded which). Some clones in this sample may be carry-over from other donors' samples. Each CDR3 is given with its conserved first and last residue. Fields, in order: J gene, V gene, clone size, CDR3 length, D gene, CDR3 protein, CDR3 DNA. The D gene is left open where the match is weak. Clone size is stated in some rows and not others, as once, few, many or a class when expanded.

j_call: TRBJ2-7; v_call: TRBV29-1; clone_size: medium-sized; cdr3_length: 13; d_call: .; cdr3_aa: CSVEGTAGYEQYF; cdr3_nt: TGCAGCGTTGAAGGGACAGCCGGCTACGAGCAGTACTTC
j_call: TRBJ2-7; v_call: TRBV3-1; clone_size: .; cdr3_length: 14; d_call: .; cdr3_aa: CASSPLRGTYEQYF; cdr3_nt: TGTGCCAGCAGCCCCCTCAGGGGTACCTACGAGCAGTACTTC
j_call: TRBJ1-3; v_call: TRBV18; clone_size: many; cdr3_length: 15; d_call: .; cdr3_aa: CASSGATHSGNTIYF; cdr3_nt: TGTGCCAGCTCAGGGGCCACCCACTCTGGAAACACCATATATTTT
j_call: TRBJ1-5; v_call: TRBV7-8; clone_size: .; cdr3_length: 18; d_call: TRBD1; cdr3_aa: CASSLGRDRGLSSQPQHF; cdr3_nt: TGTGCCAGCAGCTTAGGAAGGGACAGGGGGCTCTCTAGTCAGCCCCAGCATTTT
j_call: TRBJ2-1; v_call: TRBV24-1; clone_size: .; cdr3_length: 15; d_call: TRBD1; cdr3_aa: CATSDRQGSYNEQFF; cdr3_nt: TGTGCCACCAGTGATAGACAGGGGTCTTACAATGAGCAGTTCTTC
j_call: TRBJ1-6; v_call: TRBV6-2/TRBV6-3; clone_size: many; cdr3_length: 16; d_call: TRBD1; cdr3_aa: CASSTGQGANNSPLHF; cdr3_nt: TGTGCCAGCAGTACGGGACAGGGGGCTAATAATTCACCCCTCCACTTT
j_call: TRBJ2-5; v_call: TRBV19; clone_size: many; cdr3_length: 16; d_call: TRBD2; cdr3_aa: CASKSSLRSGGETQYF; cdr3_nt: TGTGCCAGTAAAAGCTCCCTCCGTAGCGGGGGAGAGACCCAGTACTTC
j_call: TRBJ2-3; v_call: TRBV27; clone_size: many; cdr3_length: 15; d_call: .; cdr3_aa: CASSFASRDPDTQYF; cdr3_nt: TGTGCCAGCAGTTTCGCAAGCCGGGACCCGGATACGCAGTATTTT
j_call: TRBJ1-1; v_call: TRBV9; clone_size: many; cdr3_length: 13; d_call: .; cdr3_aa: CASSVVFGTEAFF; cdr3_nt: TGTGCCAGCAGCGTAGTGTTCGGCACTGAAGCTTTCTTT
j_call: TRBJ2-5; v_call: TRBV12-3/TRBV12-4; clone_size: many; cdr3_length: 13; d_call: .; cdr3_aa: CASSLQLQETQYF; cdr3_nt: TGTGCCAGCAGTTTACAGCTCCAAGAGACCCAGTACTTC
j_call: TRBJ2-5; v_call: TRBV14; clone_size: many; cdr3_length: 19; d_call: TRBD1; cdr3_aa: CASSQTGTGGYSRLETQYF; cdr3_nt: TGTGCCAGCAGCCAAACCGGGACAGGGGGTTACTCTCGGCTAGAGACCCAGTACTTC
j_call: TRBJ2-1; v_call: TRBV28; clone_size: .; cdr3_length: 15; d_call: TRBD1; cdr3_aa: CASNVGGQGASEQFF; cdr3_nt: TGTGCCAGCAATGTTGGGGGACAGGGGGCCTCTGAGCAGTTCTTC
j_call: TRBJ2-1; v_call: TRBV4-2; clone_size: .; cdr3_length: 20; d_call: TRBD1; cdr3_aa: CASSQDSTGQGALGYNEQFF; cdr3_nt: TGTGCCAGCAGCCAAGATTCCACCGGACAGGGGGCGTTAGGTTACAATGAGCAGTTCTTC
j_call: TRBJ2-5; v_call: TRBV5-1; clone_size: .; cdr3_length: 13; d_call: .; cdr3_aa: CASSPEWGETQYF; cdr3_nt: TGCGCCAGCAGCCCGGAATGGGGAGAGACCCAGTACTTC
j_call: TRBJ2-1; v_call: TRBV30; clone_size: many; cdr3_length: 19; d_call: TRBD2; cdr3_aa: CAWSAPRRTSGSYYNEQFF; cdr3_nt: TGTGCCTGGAGTGCCCCTCGGAGGACTAGCGGGAGCTATTACAATGAGCAGTTCTTC
j_call: TRBJ2-7; v_call: TRBV11-2; clone_size: many; cdr3_length: 14; d_call: .; cdr3_aa: CASSPRTVFYEQYF; cdr3_nt: TGTGCCAGCAGCCCTCGGACAGTTTTCTACGAGCAGTACTTC
j_call: TRBJ1-5; v_call: TRBV3-1; clone_size: many; cdr3_length: 12; d_call: .; cdr3_aa: CASSPGNQPQHF; cdr3_nt: TGTGCCAGCAGCCCCGGCAATCAGCCCCAGCATTTT
j_call: TRBJ1-1; v_call: TRBV2; clone_size: many; cdr3_length: 12; d_call: .; cdr3_aa: CASSSGRIEAFF; cdr3_nt: TGTGCCAGCAGCTCTGGACGGATTGAAGCTTTCTTT
j_call: TRBJ2-7; v_call: TRBV30; clone_size: .; cdr3_length: 16; d_call: .; cdr3_aa: CAWARWSSGPSYEQYF; cdr3_nt: TGTGCCTGGGCGCGGTGGTCCAGCGGCCCCTCCTACGAGCAGTACTTC
j_call: TRBJ2-6; v_call: TRBV7-3; clone_size: many; cdr3_length: 19; d_call: .; cdr3_aa: CASSPQFGGLTSGANVLTF; cdr3_nt: TGTGCCAGCAGCCCGCAATTTGGGGGGCTTACGTCTGGGGCCAACGTCCTGACTTTC
j_call: TRBJ2-5; v_call: TRBV11-2; clone_size: many; cdr3_length: 13; d_call: .; cdr3_aa: CASSIHVQETQYF; cdr3_nt: TGTGCCAGCAGCATACACGTTCAAGAGACCCAGTACTTC
j_call: TRBJ2-7; v_call: TRBV24-1; clone_size: few; cdr3_length: 9; d_call: .; cdr3_aa: CCVSYEQYF; cdr3_nt: TGTTGCGTATCCTACGAGCAGTACTTC
j_call: TRBJ2-7; v_call: TRBV7-2; clone_size: many; cdr3_length: 15; d_call: TRBD2; cdr3_aa: CASSPGGREGDEQYF; cdr3_nt: TGTGCCAGCAGCCCCGGGGGGCGGGAGGGCGACGAGCAGTACTTC
j_call: TRBJ1-3; v_call: TRBV5-6; clone_size: many; cdr3_length: 14; d_call: .; cdr3_aa: CASSHREGGNTIYF; cdr3_nt: TGTGCCAGCAGCCACAGGGAGGGTGGAAACACCATATATTTT
j_call: TRBJ2-3; v_call: TRBV20-1; clone_size: .; cdr3_length: 17; d_call: .; cdr3_aa: CSAERPGRHSSTDTQYF; cdr3_nt: TGCAGTGCCGAAAGACCGGGACGCCACTCGAGTACAGATACGCAGTATTTT
j_call: TRBJ2-1; v_call: TRBV5-1; clone_size: many; cdr3_length: 17; d_call: TRBD2; cdr3_aa: CASSLLPGLAVGDEQFF; cdr3_nt: TGCGCCAGCAGCTTGCTCCCGGGACTAGCGGTAGGGGATGAGCAGTTCTTC
j_call: TRBJ1-6; v_call: TRBV9; clone_size: many; cdr3_length: 16; d_call: .; cdr3_aa: CASSVGADLSLLPLHF; cdr3_nt: TGTGCCAGCAGCGTAGGGGCCGACTTAAGTTTACTTCCCCTCCACTTT
j_call: TRBJ2-1; v_call: TRBV9; clone_size: many; cdr3_length: 15; d_call: .; cdr3_aa: CASSVVGGTHNEQFF; cdr3_nt: TGTGCCAGCAGCGTAGTTGGGGGGACCCACAATGAGCAGTTCTTC
j_call: TRBJ1-1; v_call: TRBV10-3; clone_size: many; cdr3_length: 13; d_call: .; cdr3_aa: CAIQGVAGGEAFF; cdr3_nt: TGTGCCATCCAGGGAGTGGCAGGAGGGGAAGCTTTCTTT
j_call: TRBJ2-5; v_call: TRBV2; clone_size: many; cdr3_length: 12; d_call: TRBD1; cdr3_aa: CASSGDSQTQYF; cdr3_nt: TGTGCCAGCAGTGGGGACAGCCAGACCCAGTACTTC
j_call: TRBJ1-5; v_call: TRBV19; clone_size: many; cdr3_length: 16; d_call: .; cdr3_aa: CASSTRRGPRAQPQHF; cdr3_nt: TGTGCCAGTAGTACTCGGAGAGGGCCCAGGGCTCAGCCCCAGCATTTT
j_call: TRBJ2-3; v_call: TRBV20-1; clone_size: many; cdr3_length: 19; d_call: .; cdr3_aa: CSARGFQRLHIPSTDTQYF; cdr3_nt: TGCAGTGCTAGAGGATTCCAGCGGCTACATATACCTAGCACAGATACGCAGTATTTT
j_call: TRBJ2-1; v_call: TRBV30; clone_size: many; cdr3_length: 15; d_call: TRBD2; cdr3_aa: CAWSVGTSVYNEQFF; cdr3_nt: TGTGCCTGGAGTGTAGGGACTAGCGTCTACAATGAGCAGTTCTTC
j_call: TRBJ1-2; v_call: TRBV6-6; clone_size: few; cdr3_length: 16; d_call: TRBD1; cdr3_aa: CASSYSDWGGGEGYTF; cdr3_nt: TGCGCCAGCAGTTACTCAGACTGGGGAGGGGGCGAGGGCTACACCTTC
j_call: TRBJ1-2; v_call: TRBV18; clone_size: many; cdr3_length: 13; d_call: .; cdr3_aa: CASSPDSSYGYTF; cdr3_nt: TGTGCCAGCTCACCGGACAGTAGCTATGGCTACACCTTC
j_call: TRBJ2-6; v_call: TRBV20-1; clone_size: many; cdr3_length: 14; d_call: .; cdr3_aa: CSARDSSGANVLTF; cdr3_nt: TGCAGTGCTAGGGACAGCTCTGGGGCCAACGTCCTGACTTTC
j_call: TRBJ2-5; v_call: TRBV30; clone_size: many; cdr3_length: 17; d_call: TRBD2; cdr3_aa: CAWSVVFRVAGLETQYF; cdr3_nt: TGTGCCTGGAGTGTGGTTTTCAGGGTAGCGGGACTAGAGACCCAGTACTTC
j_call: TRBJ2-7; v_call: TRBV24-1; clone_size: many; cdr3_length: 14; d_call: .; cdr3_aa: CATSDSGHRYEQYF; cdr3_nt: TGTGCCACCAGTGACTCGGGACACCGCTACGAGCAGTACTTC
j_call: TRBJ2-2; v_call: TRBV24-1; clone_size: many; cdr3_length: 16; d_call: TRBD1; cdr3_aa: CATSALTGTGTGELFF; cdr3_nt: TGTGCCACCAGTGCCCTTACCGGGACAGGGACCGGGGAGCTGTTTTTT
j_call: TRBJ2-7; v_call: TRBV20-1; clone_size: .; cdr3_length: 17; d_call: TRBD2; cdr3_aa: CSAQTSGGPLFSYYQYF; cdr3_nt: TGCAGTGCTCAGACTAGCGGGGGTCCCCTTTTCTCCTACTATCAGTACTTC
j_call: TRBJ1-5; v_call: TRBV6-1; clone_size: .; cdr3_length: 16; d_call: .; cdr3_aa: CASSKPGTDLSRPQHF; cdr3_nt: TGTGCCAGCAGTAAGCCAGGGACGGACCTCTCGAGGCCCCAGCATTTT
j_call: TRBJ2-1; v_call: TRBV19; clone_size: many; cdr3_length: 16; d_call: TRBD2; cdr3_aa: CASGQAGGPSYNEQFF; cdr3_nt: TGTGCCAGTGGTCAGGCGGGAGGCCCCTCCTACAATGAGCAGTTCTTC
j_call: TRBJ1-4; v_call: TRBV15; clone_size: many; cdr3_length: 16; d_call: .; cdr3_aa: CATSRGQIATNEKLFF; cdr3_nt: TGTGCCACCAGCAGAGGACAGATTGCAACTAATGAAAAACTGTTTTTT
j_call: TRBJ1-1; v_call: TRBV28; clone_size: many; cdr3_length: 13; d_call: .; cdr3_aa: CASSLSGNTEAFF; cdr3_nt: TGTGCCAGCAGTTTATCAGGGAACACTGAAGCTTTCTTT
j_call: TRBJ2-7; v_call: TRBV5-1; clone_size: many; cdr3_length: 15; d_call: .; cdr3_aa: CASSAEWSSNHEQYF; cdr3_nt: TGCGCCAGCAGCGCTGAGTGGAGTAGTAACCACGAGCAGTACTTC
j_call: TRBJ2-3; v_call: TRBV24-1; clone_size: many; cdr3_length: 16; d_call: TRBD2; cdr3_aa: CATTDGLAGGTDTQYF; cdr3_nt: TGTGCCACCACTGATGGACTAGCGGGAGGTACAGATACGCAGTATTTT
j_call: TRBJ2-2; v_call: TRBV9; clone_size: many; cdr3_length: 15; d_call: .; cdr3_aa: CASSVEGGLTGELFF; cdr3_nt: TGTGCCAGCAGCGTAGAGGGCGGACTAACCGGGGAGCTGTTTTTT
j_call: TRBJ1-3; v_call: TRBV7-9; clone_size: .; cdr3_length: 13; d_call: .; cdr3_aa: CANSPRTQNTICF; cdr3_nt: TGTGCCAACAGCCCCCGAACACAAAACACCATATGTTTT
j_call: TRBJ2-1; v_call: TRBV5-6; clone_size: .; cdr3_length: 17; d_call: TRBD2; cdr3_aa: CASSRDLGLAWYNEQFF; cdr3_nt: TGTGCCAGCAGTCGGGACTTAGGACTAGCGTGGTACAATGAGCAGTTCTTC
j_call: TRBJ1-5; v_call: TRBV24-1; clone_size: many; cdr3_length: 14; d_call: .; cdr3_aa: CATSGYRSQQPQHF; cdr3_nt: TGTGCCACCAGTGGGTACAGATCACAGCAGCCCCAGCATTTT
j_call: TRBJ2-5; v_call: TRBV7-2; clone_size: many; cdr3_length: 12; d_call: .; cdr3_aa: CASSHRGGTQYF; cdr3_nt: TGTGCCAGCAGCCATCGAGGGGGGACCCAGTACTTC
j_call: TRBJ1-3; v_call: TRBV6-9; clone_size: .; cdr3_length: 12; d_call: .; cdr3_aa: CASVAYGNTIYF; cdr3_nt: TGTGCCAGCGTTGCCTACGGAAACACCATATATTTT